Here is one TCR beta chain with its context. The observed sequence ends 3 residues before the CDR3 terminus, with the missing tail filled in from the germline J gene. Assay used: immunoSEQ multiplex PCR; TCRdb lists only in-frame clones, some missing. Reported are tens of thousands of clones; the ten largest clones contain roughly 4.6%. This CDR3 is built from 16 residues. Trimming pared 6 bases from V and 0 bases from J, leaving 18 bases between. The entry originates in a study of T cells in women clearing cervical HPV infection. The receptor comes from a woman between 18 and 70 years old with a cervical HPV16 infection that either progressed to CIN3+ or cleared (not recorded which). The chain couples TRBV12-3 or TRBV12-4 to TRBJ2-7; D is possibly TRBD2 (6 bases). The source material was blood buffy coat. The CDR3 is CASSPNSWGVSYEQYF. The DNA read from the CDR3 is TGTGCCAGCAGCCCCAACTCGTGGGGGGTCTCCTACGAG.